These T cell receptor beta chains were read from a single sample in a study of T cell repertoires in cytomegalovirus infection. One entry per CDR3 protein results from TCRdb running MiXCR on the reads. The sample carries about 500,000 distinct CDR3 sequences, about 33% recorded once. These TCRs' antigens remain unknown. This material consisted of cultured PBMCs, taken from culture after CMV antigen stimulation. The receptors derive from a human donor in good health (CMV status not recorded). Some clones in this sample may be carry-over from other donors' samples. Both conserved end residues are part of each CDR3. Each record gives: D gene, clone size, J gene, V gene, CDR3 protein, CDR3 DNA. A D gene is named only where the DNA matches it firmly. Some rows mark clone size as missing; the rest say once, few, many or name a class of expanded clone.

d_call: .; clone_size: many; j_call: TRBJ1-1; v_call: TRBV7-2; cdr3_aa: CASSLTRTNTEAFF; cdr3_nt: TGTGCCAGCAGCTTAACTCGTACGAACACTGAAGCTTTCTTT
d_call: TRBD2; clone_size: .; j_call: TRBJ2-1; v_call: TRBV11-2; cdr3_aa: CASSLLSGHGGDEQFF; cdr3_nt: TGTGCCAGCAGCTTATTATCGGGCCACGGGGGGGATGAGCAGTTCTTC
d_call: TRBD1; clone_size: .; j_call: TRBJ2-4; v_call: TRBV19; cdr3_aa: CASSSPGQGAKNIQYF; cdr3_nt: TGTGCCAGTAGTAGTCCGGGACAGGGGGCCAAAAACATTCAGTACTTC
d_call: TRBD1; clone_size: .; j_call: TRBJ2-7; v_call: TRBV28; cdr3_aa: CASSFRAGGREQYF; cdr3_nt: TGTGCCAGCAGTTTCCGCGCAGGGGGCCGGGAGCAGTACTTC
d_call: .; clone_size: .; j_call: TRBJ2-1; v_call: TRBV29-1; cdr3_aa: CIAGGGTYNEQFF; cdr3_nt: TGCATTGCCGGTGGGGGCACCTACAATGAGCAGTTCTTC
d_call: .; clone_size: few; j_call: TRBJ2-1; v_call: TRBV6-2/TRBV6-3; cdr3_aa: CASSLLSNEQFF; cdr3_nt: TGTGCCAGCAGTTTACTGTCCAATGAGCAGTTCTTC
d_call: .; clone_size: .; j_call: TRBJ2-3; v_call: TRBV24-1; cdr3_aa: CATSDRLRAGIDTQYF; cdr3_nt: TGTGCCACCAGTGATCGACTCCGCGCGGGAATAGATACGCAGTATTTT
d_call: .; clone_size: .; j_call: TRBJ2-5; v_call: TRBV11-3; cdr3_aa: CASSLGSWGTQYF; cdr3_nt: TGTGCCAGCAGCTTGGGTAGTTGGGGGACCCAGTACTTC
d_call: TRBD2; clone_size: few; j_call: TRBJ2-1; v_call: TRBV20-1; cdr3_aa: CSAARAGDYNEQFF; cdr3_nt: TGCAGTGCTGCCCGGGCGGGAGATTACAATGAGCAGTTCTTC
d_call: .; clone_size: many; j_call: TRBJ1-4; v_call: TRBV4-1; cdr3_aa: CASSQPQLESNEKLFF; cdr3_nt: TGCGCCAGCAGCCAACCTCAACTGGAATCAAATGAAAAACTGTTTTTT
d_call: .; clone_size: few; j_call: TRBJ2-1; v_call: TRBV7-2; cdr3_aa: CASSLEEGSYNEQFF; cdr3_nt: TGTGCCAGCAGCTTAGAGGAGGGCTCCTACAATGAGCAGTTCTTC
d_call: .; clone_size: .; j_call: TRBJ2-7; v_call: TRBV18; cdr3_aa: CASSAIANELYEQYF; cdr3_nt: TGTGCCAGCTCAGCCATTGCGAACGAACTATACGAGCAGTACTTC
d_call: .; clone_size: few; j_call: TRBJ1-1; v_call: TRBV7-3; cdr3_aa: CASSLVDDTEAFF; cdr3_nt: TGTGCCAGCAGCTTGGTGGATGATACTGAAGCTTTCTTT
d_call: TRBD1; clone_size: .; j_call: TRBJ2-1; v_call: TRBV7-9; cdr3_aa: CASSLGQGARNEQFF; cdr3_nt: TGTGCCAGCAGCTTAGGACAGGGGGCCAGAAATGAGCAGTTCTTC
d_call: TRBD1; clone_size: .; j_call: TRBJ2-5; v_call: TRBV7-2; cdr3_aa: CASRNRGGETQYF; cdr3_nt: TGTGCCAGCAGGAACAGGGGTGGCGAGACCCAGTACTTC
d_call: .; clone_size: few; j_call: TRBJ2-2; v_call: TRBV11-3; cdr3_aa: CASSLEGWLFF; cdr3_nt: TGTGCCAGCAGCTTAGAGGGTTGGCTGTTTTTT
d_call: .; clone_size: .; j_call: TRBJ2-7; v_call: TRBV20-1; cdr3_aa: CSARDTVSYEQYF; cdr3_nt: TGCAGTGCTAGAGATACAGTTTCCTACGAGCAGTACTTC
d_call: .; clone_size: .; j_call: TRBJ1-2; v_call: TRBV7-2; cdr3_aa: CASSPGAGSDYGYTF; cdr3_nt: TGTGCCAGCAGCCCGGGGGCAGGGAGCGACTATGGCTACACCTTC
d_call: TRBD2; clone_size: .; j_call: TRBJ2-3; v_call: TRBV4-3; cdr3_aa: CASSQEKAGVGTDTQYF; cdr3_nt: TGCGCCAGCAGCCAAGAAAAGGCGGGAGTGGGCACAGATACGCAGTATTTT
d_call: .; clone_size: .; j_call: TRBJ1-1; v_call: TRBV5-1; cdr3_aa: CASSLVPGSDEAFF; cdr3_nt: TGCGCCAGCAGCTTGGTTCCGGGTTCCGATGAAGCTTTCTTT
d_call: TRBD2; clone_size: .; j_call: TRBJ2-1; v_call: TRBV12-3/TRBV12-4; cdr3_aa: CASSPGGSGNEQFF; cdr3_nt: TGTGCCAGCAGTCCCGGCGGGAGCGGGAATGAGCAGTTCTTC
d_call: TRBD2; clone_size: .; j_call: TRBJ2-1; v_call: TRBV14; cdr3_aa: CASSQDLGGLGLYNEQFF; cdr3_nt: TGTGCCAGCAGCCAAGATCTTGGGGGACTAGGTCTCTACAATGAGCAGTTCTTC
d_call: TRBD2; clone_size: .; j_call: TRBJ2-5; v_call: TRBV7-9; cdr3_aa: CASRFGGGLAGERVETQYF; cdr3_nt: TGTGCCAGCAGATTCGGTGGGGGACTAGCGGGAGAGCGGGTTGAGACCCAGTACTTC
d_call: .; clone_size: .; j_call: TRBJ2-1; v_call: TRBV11-2; cdr3_aa: CASSQTVGSYNEQFF; cdr3_nt: TGTGCCAGCAGCCAGACTGTGGGGTCCTACAATGAGCAGTTCTTC
d_call: TRBD1; clone_size: .; j_call: TRBJ1-6; v_call: TRBV6-5; cdr3_aa: CASGQVENSPLHF; cdr3_nt: TGTGCCAGCGGACAGGTCGAGAATTCACCCCTCCACTTT
d_call: .; clone_size: few; j_call: TRBJ1-5; v_call: TRBV12-3/TRBV12-4; cdr3_aa: CASSLGGGGITGPQHF; cdr3_nt: TGTGCCAGCAGTTTGGGCGGAGGGGGAATAACAGGGCCCCAGCATTTT
d_call: TRBD2; clone_size: .; j_call: TRBJ2-1; v_call: TRBV29-1; cdr3_aa: CSLGLAQYNEQFF; cdr3_nt: TGCAGCCTGGGACTAGCGCAGTACAATGAGCAGTTCTTC
d_call: TRBD1; clone_size: .; j_call: TRBJ2-1; v_call: TRBV6-5; cdr3_aa: CASSYYQGVLTTYNEQFF; cdr3_nt: TGTGCCAGCAGTTACTATCAGGGGGTCTTAACTACCTACAATGAGCAGTTCTTC
d_call: .; clone_size: few; j_call: TRBJ1-2; v_call: TRBV18; cdr3_aa: CASSPAANYGYTF; cdr3_nt: TGTGCCAGCTCACCCGCAGCTAACTATGGCTACACCTTC
d_call: .; clone_size: .; j_call: TRBJ1-4; v_call: TRBV28; cdr3_aa: CASRIITEGEKLFF; cdr3_nt: TGTGCCAGCAGAATTATAACAGAAGGAGAAAAACTGTTTTTT
d_call: .; clone_size: few; j_call: TRBJ2-5; v_call: TRBV28; cdr3_aa: CASSPRTVSQETQYF; cdr3_nt: TGTGCCAGCAGTCCCCGGACAGTTTCACAAGAGACCCAGTACTTC
d_call: .; clone_size: .; j_call: TRBJ2-2; v_call: TRBV2; cdr3_aa: CASSEDLPGLRSGELFF; cdr3_nt: TGTGCCAGCAGTGAGGACCTACCGGGACTCAGGTCCGGGGAGCTGTTTTTT
d_call: TRBD1; clone_size: .; j_call: TRBJ1-1; v_call: TRBV6-2/TRBV6-3; cdr3_aa: CASSYSRQGWANTEAFF; cdr3_nt: TGTGCCAGCAGTTACTCGAGACAGGGGTGGGCGAACACTGAAGCTTTCTTT
d_call: .; clone_size: .; j_call: TRBJ1-1; v_call: TRBV7-2; cdr3_aa: CASSLAGLSTEAFF; cdr3_nt: TGTGCCAGCAGCTTGGCGGGGCTGAGCACTGAAGCTTTCTTT
d_call: .; clone_size: .; j_call: TRBJ1-2; v_call: TRBV27; cdr3_aa: CASSLYFKANDGYTF; cdr3_nt: TGTGCCAGCAGTTTATACTTTAAAGCAAACGATGGCTACACCTTC
d_call: TRBD1; clone_size: few; j_call: TRBJ1-1; v_call: TRBV7-9; cdr3_aa: CASSLGQGTGEAFF; cdr3_nt: TGTGCCAGCAGCCTCGGACAGGGAACGGGTGAAGCTTTCTTT
d_call: TRBD2; clone_size: few; j_call: TRBJ2-3; v_call: TRBV2; cdr3_aa: CASSEAFSGSGDTQYF; cdr3_nt: TGTGCCAGCAGTGAAGCCTTTAGCGGGAGTGGTGATACGCAGTATTTT
d_call: TRBD2; clone_size: few; j_call: TRBJ2-3; v_call: TRBV4-3; cdr3_aa: CASSQEVAGGPDTQYF; cdr3_nt: TGCGCCAGCAGCCAAGAGGTCGCGGGAGGTCCTGATACGCAGTATTTT
d_call: TRBD1; clone_size: .; j_call: TRBJ2-1; v_call: TRBV5-8; cdr3_aa: CASSLYRDRKQFF; cdr3_nt: TGTGCCAGCAGCTTGTACCGGGACAGAAAGCAGTTCTTC
d_call: .; clone_size: few; j_call: TRBJ2-2; v_call: TRBV7-9; cdr3_aa: CASSLASGRWTGELFF; cdr3_nt: TGTGCCAGCAGCTTAGCCTCCGGGAGATGGACCGGGGAGCTGTTTTTT
d_call: .; clone_size: few; j_call: TRBJ2-5; v_call: TRBV7-9; cdr3_aa: CASSPALPLGGETQYF; cdr3_nt: TGTGCCAGCAGCCCCGCGTTACCGCTAGGAGGGGAGACCCAGTACTTC
d_call: TRBD2; clone_size: few; j_call: TRBJ2-3; v_call: TRBV7-2; cdr3_aa: CASSHSGQITDTQYF; cdr3_nt: TGTGCCAGCAGTCATAGCGGGCAGATCACAGATACGCAGTATTTT
d_call: .; clone_size: few; j_call: TRBJ2-5; v_call: TRBV7-9; cdr3_aa: CASSRGVAATQYF; cdr3_nt: TGTGCCAGCAGCCGAGGTGTGGCGGCCACCCAGTACTTC
d_call: TRBD1; clone_size: once; j_call: TRBJ2-5; v_call: TRBV25-1; cdr3_aa: CASSWDRGLPQETQYF; cdr3_nt: TGTGCCAGCAGTTGGGACAGAGGATTACCCCAAGAGACCCAGTACTTC
d_call: TRBD2; clone_size: .; j_call: TRBJ2-1; v_call: TRBV24-1; cdr3_aa: CATSDFGSGSHNEQFF; cdr3_nt: TGTGCCACCAGTGATTTCGGTAGCGGGAGTCACAATGAGCAGTTCTTC
d_call: TRBD1; clone_size: .; j_call: TRBJ1-1; v_call: TRBV19; cdr3_aa: CASSTPPWDRTINTEAFF; cdr3_nt: TGTGCCAGTAGTACCCCACCCTGGGACAGGACCATCAACACTGAAGCTTTCTTT
d_call: TRBD2; clone_size: few; j_call: TRBJ2-5; v_call: TRBV25-1; cdr3_aa: CASSSTLAGPLQETQYF; cdr3_nt: TGTGCCAGCAGTTCCACATTAGCGGGCCCCCTCCAAGAGACCCAGTACTTC
d_call: .; clone_size: few; j_call: TRBJ1-5; v_call: TRBV6-6; cdr3_aa: CASKVMISYQPQHF; cdr3_nt: TGTGCCAGCAAAGTCATGATTAGCTATCAGCCCCAGCATTTT
d_call: .; clone_size: .; j_call: TRBJ1-4; v_call: TRBV29-1; cdr3_aa: CSVGGGTASGEKLFF; cdr3_nt: TGCAGCGTTGGTGGAGGGACGGCTAGCGGTGAAAAACTGTTTTTT
d_call: TRBD2; clone_size: few; j_call: TRBJ2-5; v_call: TRBV20-1; cdr3_aa: CSASHPRTSRETQYF; cdr3_nt: TGCAGTGCCAGTCATCCCAGGACTAGTCGGGAGACCCAGTACTTC
d_call: TRBD1; clone_size: few; j_call: TRBJ1-2; v_call: TRBV9; cdr3_aa: CASSAKPGTGYYGYTF; cdr3_nt: TGTGCCAGCAGCGCCAAACCTGGGACAGGTTATTATGGCTACACCTTC
d_call: .; clone_size: .; j_call: TRBJ1-2; v_call: TRBV6-9; cdr3_aa: CASSYEGDPNYGYTF; cdr3_nt: TGTGCCAGCAGTTACGAGGGGGACCCCAACTATGGCTACACCTTC
d_call: TRBD1; clone_size: .; j_call: TRBJ1-2; v_call: TRBV24-1; cdr3_aa: CATSDSGTVNYGYTF; cdr3_nt: TGTGCCACCAGTGACTCCGGGACAGTTAACTATGGCTACACCTTC
d_call: .; clone_size: .; j_call: TRBJ1-6; v_call: TRBV20-1; cdr3_aa: CSALGPPNSPLHF; cdr3_nt: TGCAGTGCCCTGGGACCCCCGAATTCACCCCTCCACTTT
d_call: .; clone_size: few; j_call: TRBJ2-7; v_call: TRBV11-1; cdr3_aa: CASRGLYEQYF; cdr3_nt: TGTGCCAGCAGAGGACTTTACGAGCAGTACTTC